This TCR beta chain was recorded in a study of T cells in Graves' hyperthyroidism and ophthalmopathy. It was RNA transcripts that yielded the amplified TCR beta CDR3 regions. When the TCR CDR3 underwent first-round RT-PCR, the HTBI primer set was used. TCRdb passed the multiplex PCR reads through MiXCR, listing each CDR3 protein once. The repertoire holds 600,000 to 650,000 distinct CDR3 sequences, with roughly 20% as singletons. V dropped 4 bases and J dropped 7 bases, with 16 bases sitting between them. This CDR3 is 14 amino acids long. Germline V gene data show CDR1 as PRHDT and CDR2 as FYEKMQ (reference sequence). This clonotype was recorded many times.

This receptor was obtained from a young man with Graves' ophthalmopathy. The chain joins TRBV13 to TRBJ1-2; D ambiguous. Source material: blood. The CDR3 DNA is TGTGCCAGCAGCTCTCTAACGGTGGTTGGTGGCTACACCTTC. Translated: CASSSLTVVGGYTF.